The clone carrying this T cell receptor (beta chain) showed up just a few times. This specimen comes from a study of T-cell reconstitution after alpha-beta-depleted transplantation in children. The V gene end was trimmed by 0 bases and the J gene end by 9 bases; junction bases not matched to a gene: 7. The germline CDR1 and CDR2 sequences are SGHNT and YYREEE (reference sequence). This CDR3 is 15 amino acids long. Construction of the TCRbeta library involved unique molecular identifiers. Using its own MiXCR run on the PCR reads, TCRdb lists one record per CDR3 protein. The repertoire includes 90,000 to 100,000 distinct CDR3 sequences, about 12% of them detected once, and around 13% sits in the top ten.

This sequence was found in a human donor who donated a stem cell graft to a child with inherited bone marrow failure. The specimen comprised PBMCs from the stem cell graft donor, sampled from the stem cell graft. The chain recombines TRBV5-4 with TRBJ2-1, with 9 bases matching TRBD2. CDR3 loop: CASSLVASGMGEQFF. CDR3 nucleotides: TGTGCCAGCAGCTTGGTGGCTAGCGGGATGGGTGAGCAGTTCTTC. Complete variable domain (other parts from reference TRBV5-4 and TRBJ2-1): ETGVTQSPTHLIKTRGQQVTLRCSSQSGHNTVSWYQQALGQGPQFIFQYYREEENGRGNFPPRFSGLQFPNYSSELNVNALELDDSALYLCASSLVASGMGEQFFGPGTRLTVL.